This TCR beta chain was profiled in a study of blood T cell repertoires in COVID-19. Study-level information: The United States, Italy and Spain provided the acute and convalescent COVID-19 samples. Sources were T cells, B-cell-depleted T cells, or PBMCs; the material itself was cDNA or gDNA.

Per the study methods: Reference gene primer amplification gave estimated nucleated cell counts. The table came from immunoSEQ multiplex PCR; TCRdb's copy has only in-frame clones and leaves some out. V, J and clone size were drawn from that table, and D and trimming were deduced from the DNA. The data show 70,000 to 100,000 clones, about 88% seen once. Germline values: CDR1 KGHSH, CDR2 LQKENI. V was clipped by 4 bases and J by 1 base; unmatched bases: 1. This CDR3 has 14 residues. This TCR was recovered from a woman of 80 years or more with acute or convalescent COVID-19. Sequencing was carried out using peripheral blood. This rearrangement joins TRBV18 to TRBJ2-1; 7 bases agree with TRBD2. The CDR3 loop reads CASSLSGSYNEQFF. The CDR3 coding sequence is TGTGCCAGCTCACTTAGCGGGTCCTACAATGAGCAGTTCTTC.